This TCR beta chain was recorded in a study of blood T cells in healthy people across ages. Combining a sample-barcoded 5' primer with a J-beta primer mix, a second PCR ran for 7 to 11 cycles. TCRdb fed the 5' RACE reads into MiXCR, producing one record per CDR3 protein. The sample contains some 730,000 distinct CDR3 sequences, 22% of which appear only once. Germline V CDR1 and CDR2: DFQATT, SNEGSKA (reference sequence). V lost 4 bases and J lost 0; bases outside the gene matches: 3. This CDR3 comprises 14 residues. The receptor's source is a man aged 65 to 79 in good health. The chain employs TRBV20-1 and TRBJ2-3; TRBD2 agrees at 8 bases. The sequenced material came from blood. CDR3 sequence (DNA): TGCAGTGCTATGGTAGCGGGGAGCACAGATACGCAGTATTTT. It yields the protein CSAMVAGSTDTQYF.